The 6 T cell receptor beta chains in this list originate from one sample, sequenced in a study of T cells in Graves' hyperthyroidism and ophthalmopathy. The source material, RNA transcripts, was used to amplify TCR beta CDR3 regions. TCR CDR3 regions were first amplified by RT-PCR with HTBI primers. TCRdb re-derived calls from the multiplex PCR reads in MiXCR, one entry per CDR3 protein. The sample includes under 450,000 distinct CDR3 sequences, approximately 17% of them seen just once. Input material: blood. Receptors were obtained from a woman aged 30 to 39 with Graves' hyperthyroidism that later progressed to Graves' ophthalmopathy.

This rearrangement joins TRBV29-1 to TRBJ1-2; D is perhaps TRBD1 (5 bases). Trimming shortened V by 4 bases and J by 3 bases, and 12 bases separated the two germline ends. The CDR3 extends over 13 amino acids. Germline CDR1 and CDR2: SQVTM and ANQGSEA. The CDR3 sequence is CSVGPGPDYGYTF. The CDR3 DNA sequence: TGCAGCGTTGGACCGGGACCAGACTATGGCTACACCTTC.

At least ten counts were recorded for this clonotype. The rearrangement joins TRBV6-1 to TRBJ2-2; perhaps TRBD1 as D (6 bases). The germline gives CDR1 MNHNS, CDR2 SASEGT. CDR3 length equals 16 residues. V was cut by 5 bases and J by 6 bases, with 19 bases left in between. The CDR3 DNA reads as TGTGCCAGCAGTCCTGGAGCAGGGGAGAGGGCCGGGGAGCTGTTTTTT. The encoded protein is CASSPGAGERAGELFF.

To note about this clonotype: One base away lies a much larger clone, so this may be a sequencing read error. The chain recombines TRBV6-9 with TRBJ1-1; D is unclear. The CDR3 extends over 11 amino acids. V was cut by 6 bases and J by 8 bases, with 10 bases left in between. The germline V gene has CDR1 MNHGY and CDR2 SVAAGI. The CDR3 DNA reads as TGTGCCAGCAGGTTATCAGGAGAAGCTTTCTTT. Residues: CASRLSGEAFF.

The chain links TRBV25-1 to TRBJ2-2; 12 nucleotides align to TRBD2. Germline V lookup: CDR1 MGHDK, CDR2 SYGVNS. CDR3 size: 16 residues. Losses at the gene ends were 3 bases for V and 5 bases for J; bases not matched to a gene: 4. DNA of the CDR3: TGTGCCAGCAGTGATACTAGCGGGAGGATAACCGGGGAGCTGTTTTTT. Protein sequence: CASSDTSGRITGELFF.

This clonotype was seen more than once but under ten times. This rearrangement joins TRBV6-1 to TRBJ1-1; unclear D gene. There are 14 residues in the CDR3. The germline V and J ends were trimmed by 7 bases and 6 bases, with 18 bases remaining between them. Germline V gives CDR1 MNHNS, CDR2 SASEGT. The CDR3 region is CASTLEPTSSEAFF. As DNA, the CDR3 is TGTGCCAGCACCTTGGAGCCGACGTCTTCTGAAGCTTTCTTT.

This clonotype was recorded many times. The chain combines TRBV20-1 with TRBJ2-3; 7 bases match TRBD2. Per germline, CDR1 DFQATT and CDR2 SNEGSKA (reference sequence). The CDR3 covers 16 residues. V shed 2 bases, J shed 0 bases, and the junction held 8 bases outside the gene matches. The CDR3 protein is CSARHLASGSTDTQYF. DNA of the CDR3: TGCAGTGCTAGACATCTGGCTAGCGGTAGCACAGATACGCAGTATTTT.